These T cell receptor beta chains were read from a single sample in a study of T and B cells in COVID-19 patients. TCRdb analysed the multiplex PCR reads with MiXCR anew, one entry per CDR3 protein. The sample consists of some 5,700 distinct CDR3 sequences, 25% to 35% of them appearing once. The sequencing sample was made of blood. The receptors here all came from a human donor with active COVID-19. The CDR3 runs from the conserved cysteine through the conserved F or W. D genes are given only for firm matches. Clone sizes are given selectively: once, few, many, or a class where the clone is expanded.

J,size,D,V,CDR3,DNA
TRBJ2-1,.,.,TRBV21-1,CASRTLVAGDDNEQFF,TGTGCCAGCAGAACCCTAGTAGCGGGAGACGACAATGAGCAGTTCTTC
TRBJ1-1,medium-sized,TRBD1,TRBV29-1,CSARTGGRWNTEAFF,TGCAGCGCCCGGACAGGGGGCAGGTGGAACACTGAAGCTTTCTTT
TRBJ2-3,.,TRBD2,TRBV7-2,CASSPSGREVDTQYF,TGTGCCAGCAGCCCTAGCGGGAGGGAGGTAGATACGCAGTATTTT
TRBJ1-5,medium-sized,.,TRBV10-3,CAISEASFQGDQPQHF,TGTGCCATCAGTGAGGCATCCTTCCAGGGAGATCAGCCCCAGCATTTT
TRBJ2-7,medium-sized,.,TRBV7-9,CASSLISGRSYEQYF,TGTGCCAGCAGCTTAATTTCAGGGAGGAGCTACGAGCAGTACTTC
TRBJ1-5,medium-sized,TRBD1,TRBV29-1,CSVWDRNQPQHF,TGCAGCGTTTGGGACAGAAATCAGCCCCAGCATTTT
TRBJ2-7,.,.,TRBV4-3,CASSPGSSPTYEQYF,TGCGCCAGCAGCCCCGGGTCCTCGCCAACCTACGAGCAGTACTTC
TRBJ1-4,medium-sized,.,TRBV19,CASSTIRIATNEKLFF,TGTGCCAGTAGTACGATACGTATCGCAACTAATGAAAAACTGTTTTTT
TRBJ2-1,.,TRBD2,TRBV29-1,CSGYPGTSGRSEQFF,TGCAGCGGCTACCCCGGGACTAGCGGGAGGAGTGAGCAGTTCTTC
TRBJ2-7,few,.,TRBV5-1,CASSPGQNGREQYF,TGCGCCAGCAGCCCTGGTCAGAATGGGCGCGAGCAGTACTTC
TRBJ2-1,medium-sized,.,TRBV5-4,CASSPNPFRPYNEQFF,TGTGCCAGCAGCCCCAATCCATTCCGGCCGTACAATGAGCAGTTCTTC
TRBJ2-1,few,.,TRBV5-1,CASSFDGSQFNEQFF,TGCGCCAGCAGCTTCGACGGGAGTCAATTCAATGAGCAGTTCTTC
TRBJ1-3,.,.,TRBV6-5,CASSRTVPNPPSSGNTIYF,TGTGCCAGCAGTCGGACAGTGCCGAACCCTCCTAGCTCTGGAAACACCATATATTTT
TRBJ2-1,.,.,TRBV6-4,CASSDSGIKQFF,TGTGCCAGCAGTGACTCGGGCATTAAGCAGTTCTTC
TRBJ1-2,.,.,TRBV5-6,CASSPGPREYGYTF,TGCGCCAGCAGCCCCGGTCCCAGAGAGTATGGCTACACCTTC
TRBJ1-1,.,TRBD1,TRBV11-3,CASSLTGENTEAFF,TGTGCCAGCAGCTTAACAGGGGAGAACACTGAAGCTTTCTTT
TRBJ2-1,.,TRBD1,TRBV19,CASSPGGTGISYNEQFF,TGTGCCAGTAGTCCCGGGGGGACAGGGATCTCCTACAATGAGCAGTTCTTC
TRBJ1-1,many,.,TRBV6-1,CASSEMWGNTEAFF,TGTGCCAGCAGTGAAATGTGGGGGAACACTGAAGCTTTCTTT
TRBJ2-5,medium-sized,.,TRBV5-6,CASSSLDRIQETQYF,TGTGCCAGCAGCTCCCTGGACCGAATCCAAGAGACCCAGTACTTC
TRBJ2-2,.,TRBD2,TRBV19,CASTTAGGDTGELFF,TGTGCCAGTACCACGGCGGGGGGGGATACCGGGGAGCTGTTTTTT
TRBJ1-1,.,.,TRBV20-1,CSPRPGSRSGNTEAFF,TGCAGTCCTCGACCCGGTTCCAGGAGTGGGAACACTGAAGCTTTCTTT
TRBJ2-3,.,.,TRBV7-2,CASSLASRNTDTQYF,TGTGCCAGCAGCTTAGCTTCCAGAAACACAGATACGCAGTATTTT
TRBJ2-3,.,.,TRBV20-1,CSAREGVGDTQYF,TGCAGTGCTAGAGAAGGGGTGGGAGATACGCAGTATTTT
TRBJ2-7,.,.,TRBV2,CASQGVGLYEQYF,TGTGCCAGCCAGGGAGTGGGGCTCTACGAGCAGTACTTC
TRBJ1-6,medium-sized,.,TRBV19,CASSMTGGSPLHF,TGTGCCAGTAGTATGACCGGTGGTTCACCCCTCCACTTT
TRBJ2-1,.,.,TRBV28,CASSIAGPGSYNEQFF,TGTGCCAGCAGTATCGCGGGGCCAGGGTCTTACAATGAGCAGTTCTTC
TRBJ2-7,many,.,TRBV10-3,CATQMAAPPYEQYF,TGTGCCACCCAGATGGCAGCGCCTCCCTACGAGCAGTACTTC
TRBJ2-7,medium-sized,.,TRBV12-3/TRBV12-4,CASSLRRGRYSYEQYF,TGTGCCAGCAGTTTACGCAGGGGTCGCTACTCCTACGAGCAGTACTTC
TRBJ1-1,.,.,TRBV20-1,CSARGRESNTEAFF,TGCAGTGCTCGAGGGAGGGAATCGAACACTGAAGCTTTCTTT
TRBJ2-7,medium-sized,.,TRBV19,CASSIQAVRSYEQYF,TGTGCCAGTAGTATTCAAGCGGTAAGGTCCTACGAGCAGTACTTC
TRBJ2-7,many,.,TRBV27,CASSSNQYNLGGPNEQYF,TGTGCCAGCAGTTCCAATCAATACAATCTAGGGGGGCCCAACGAGCAGTACTTC
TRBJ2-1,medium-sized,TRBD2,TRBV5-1,CASSLALGLGFSEQFF,TGCGCCAGCAGCTTGGCACTGGGACTAGGTTTCTCTGAGCAGTTCTTC
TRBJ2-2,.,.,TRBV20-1,CSAAVPGVAGELFF,TGCAGTGCTGCGGTCCCGGGAGTGGCCGGGGAGCTGTTTTTT
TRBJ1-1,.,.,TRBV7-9,CASSLPRQNTEAFF,TGTGCCAGCAGCTTACCCCGACAGAACACTGAAGCTTTCTTT
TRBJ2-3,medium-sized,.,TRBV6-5,CASTQRNTDTQYF,TGTGCCAGCACCCAGCGAAACACAGATACGCAGTATTTT